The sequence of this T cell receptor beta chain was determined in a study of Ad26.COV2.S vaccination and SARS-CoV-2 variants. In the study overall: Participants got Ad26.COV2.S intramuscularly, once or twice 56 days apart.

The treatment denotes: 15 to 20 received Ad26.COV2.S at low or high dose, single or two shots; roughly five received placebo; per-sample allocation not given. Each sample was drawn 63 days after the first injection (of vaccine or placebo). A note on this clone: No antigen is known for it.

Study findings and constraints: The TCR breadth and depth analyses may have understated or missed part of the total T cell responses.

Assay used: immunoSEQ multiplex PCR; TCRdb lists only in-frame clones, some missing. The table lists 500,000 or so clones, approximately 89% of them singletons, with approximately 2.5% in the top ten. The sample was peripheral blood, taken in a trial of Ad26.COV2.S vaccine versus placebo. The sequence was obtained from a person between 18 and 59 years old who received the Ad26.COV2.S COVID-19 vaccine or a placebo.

CDR3: CASSPRTGVTGELFF. As DNA, the CDR3 is TGCGCCAGCAGCCCCCGGACAGGGGTAACCGGGGAGCTGTTTTTT. The chain links TRBV4-3 to TRBJ2-2, with 9 bases matching TRBD1. The length of the CDR3 is 15 residues. The trim removed 4 bases at V and 5 bases at J, leaving 5 bases unmatched. In germline, CDR1 is LGHNA, CDR2 YSLEER.